The sequence of this T cell receptor (beta chain) was determined in a study of identifying expanded T cells in peripheral blood. V lost 4 bases, J lost 3 bases, and 7 bases stayed unmatched. Looked up from germline, CDR1 is MNHEY and CDR2 is SVGAGI. The CDR3 consists of 15 residues. Study-level results: Clone count variance between roughly two-week samples rose with total template count. Over approximately two and four weeks, about 15 and 18 clones changed, versus around 1.2 between replicates.

Comments on this clone: Antigen specificity is unknown.

Sequenced by immunoSEQ multiplex PCR; TCRdb stores in-frame clones only, minus some. Of some 90,000 clones listed, roughly 91% are singletons. The sample taken for sequencing was blood. The genes are TRBV6-5 and TRBJ2-3; TRBD1 matches 7 bases. The sequence derives from a person aged 18 to 75 in good health. DNA of the CDR3: TGTGCCAGCAGTTCCACAGGGGTGGGTACAGATACGCAGTATTTT. Its protein product is CASSSTGVGTDTQYF.